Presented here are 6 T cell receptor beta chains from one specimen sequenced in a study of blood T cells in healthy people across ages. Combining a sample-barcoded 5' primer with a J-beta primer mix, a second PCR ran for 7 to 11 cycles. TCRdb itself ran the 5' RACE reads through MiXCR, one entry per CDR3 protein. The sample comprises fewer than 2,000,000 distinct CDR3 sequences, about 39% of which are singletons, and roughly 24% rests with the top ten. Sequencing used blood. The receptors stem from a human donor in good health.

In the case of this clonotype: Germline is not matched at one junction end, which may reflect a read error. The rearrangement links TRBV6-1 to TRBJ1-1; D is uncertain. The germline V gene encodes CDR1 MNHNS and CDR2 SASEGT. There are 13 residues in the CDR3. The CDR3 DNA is TGTACCAGCAGTGAAACCCTGCTTACTGAAGCTTTCTTT. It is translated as CTSSETLLTEAFF.

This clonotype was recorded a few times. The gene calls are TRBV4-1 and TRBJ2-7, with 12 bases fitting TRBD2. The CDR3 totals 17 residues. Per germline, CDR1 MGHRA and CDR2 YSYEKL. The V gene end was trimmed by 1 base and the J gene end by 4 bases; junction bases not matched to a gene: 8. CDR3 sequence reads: CASSQGASGGALYEQYF. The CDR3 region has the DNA TGCGCCAGCAGCCAAGGGGCTAGCGGGGGGGCCTTATACGAGCAGTACTTC.

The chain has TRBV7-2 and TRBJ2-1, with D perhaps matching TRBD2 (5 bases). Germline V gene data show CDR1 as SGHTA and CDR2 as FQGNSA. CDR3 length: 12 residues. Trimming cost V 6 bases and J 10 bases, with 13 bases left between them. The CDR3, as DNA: TGTGCCAGCAGGCCTATTTCGGGAGAGCAGTTCTTC. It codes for CASRPISGEQFF.

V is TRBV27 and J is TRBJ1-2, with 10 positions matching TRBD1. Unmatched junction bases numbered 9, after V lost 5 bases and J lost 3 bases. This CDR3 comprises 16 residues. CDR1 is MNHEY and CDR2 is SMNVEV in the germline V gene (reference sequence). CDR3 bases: TGTGCCAGCAGTCCTAACCCGACAGGGGGCGACTATGGCTACACCTTC. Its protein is CASSPNPTGGDYGYTF.

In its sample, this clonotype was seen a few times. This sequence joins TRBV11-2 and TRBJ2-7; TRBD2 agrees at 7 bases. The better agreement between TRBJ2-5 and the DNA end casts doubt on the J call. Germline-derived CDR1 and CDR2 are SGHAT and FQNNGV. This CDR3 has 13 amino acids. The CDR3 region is CASSRDYRETQYF. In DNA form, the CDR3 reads TGTGCCAGCAGCCGGGACTATCGTGAGACCCAGTACTTC.

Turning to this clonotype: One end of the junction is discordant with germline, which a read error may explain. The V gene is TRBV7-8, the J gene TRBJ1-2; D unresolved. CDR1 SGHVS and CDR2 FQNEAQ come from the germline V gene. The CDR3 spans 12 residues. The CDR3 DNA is TGTGTCAGCAGCCCAAAAAGTTATGGCTACACCTTC. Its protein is CVSSPKSYGYTF.